This TCR beta chain is drawn from a study of T cell clonotyping in hematopoietic cell transplantation. General observations from the study: At the given depth, recipient repertoires were over 95% de novo clonotypes.

Measured with immunoSEQ multiplex PCR; TCRdb has only the in-frame clones, and not every one. The table includes fewer than 30,000 clones, 95% detected once. Germline CDR1 reads MNHEY; CDR2 reads SVGAGI. The CDR3 contains 14 residues. V was clipped by 6 bases and J by 6 bases; unmatched bases: 2. Note on this clone: Its antigen is as yet unknown.

This clonotype was sampled from a man in his forties or fifties in good health. Some clones in this sample may be carry-over from other donors' samples. V usage is TRBV6-5 and J usage is TRBJ2-3; TRBD2 matches at 14 bases. Sequences were obtained from peripheral blood mononuclear cells. This chain's CDR3 is CASRGTSGGDTQYF. DNA for the CDR3: TGTGCCAGCAGGGGGACTAGCGGGGGCGATACGCAGTATTTT.